Listed below are T cell receptor beta chains from one sample, sequenced in a study of shared clonotypes between healthy human individuals. TCRdb keeps only in-frame clones here, not all; method: immunoSEQ multiplex PCR. The repertoire consists of about 2.4 million clones, with roughly 93% occurring once and the leading ten covering approximately 0.35%. Specimen: naive CD4+ T cells from PBMCs. The receptors derive from a man in his late teens or twenties in good health. Some clones in this sample may be carry-over from other donors' samples. Both conserved end residues are part of each CDR3. The order of the fields is V gene, CDR3 protein.

>TRBV10-3
CAIREQPMNTEAFF
>TRBV28
CASRLPAGQGNTDTQYF
>TRBV7-2
CASSYRAGEDNEQFF
>TRBV6-6
CASSSAGTGYGYTF
>TRBV18
CASSPQNPGETQYF
>TRBV28
CASSLGGQGAFEQFF
>TRBV7-2
CASSLVSGNYGYTF
>TRBV5-1
CASSTGGVTNEKLFF
>TRBV9
CASSPLSGGSYNEQFF
>TRBV10-3
CAISTGTSRRDTQYF
>TRBV30
CAWSVGRTEAFF
>TRBV6-5
CASSVTGLIYTF
>TRBV19
CASSIPDREAFF
>TRBV27
CASSLSIGSKNIQYF
>TRBV28
CASSLRNWGDTEAFF
>TRBV25-1
CASSESGANNQPQHF
>TRBV5-1
CASSPQGQTMNTEAFF
>TRBV5-1
CAIRWGLAENTGELFF
>TRBV19
CASSPQDREDQYF
>TRBV5-8
CASSLGGTIYF
>TRBV28
CASGSREVLETQYF
>TRBV9
CASSVVFGTSSSGANVLTF